A single sample is the source of the 4 T cell receptor beta chains below, sequenced in a study of cytomegalovirus exposure and HLA in healthy donors. PCR involved 60 Vbeta and 13 Jbeta primers. Libraries were prepared by immunoSEQ multiplex PCR; TCRdb keeps only in-frame clonotypes and omits some of them. Of about 98,000 clones listed, 65% to 80% were seen once; the top ten hold over 15%. The sequencing input was PBMCs. These receptors came from a man in his sixties in good health and CMV-seropositive.

This chain joins TRBV7-9 and TRBJ2-1; 7 bases agree with TRBD1. With 5 bases clipped from V and 0 bases from J, the junction kept 10 bases outside the gene matches. Germline CDR1 and CDR2: SEHNR and FQNEAQ (reference sequence). This CDR3 spans 17 amino acids. DNA of the CDR3: TGTGCCAGCAGCACTACGATGGGACAGTACTCCTACAATGAGCAGTTCTTC. It encodes CASSTTMGQYSYNEQFF. The complete variable domain, with remaining parts taken from reference TRBV7-9 and TRBJ2-1, reads DTGVSQNPRHKITKRGQNVTFRCDPISEHNRLYWYRQTLGQGPEFLTYFQNEAQLEKSRLLSDRFSAERPKGSFSTLEIQRTEQGDSAMYLCASSTTMGQYSYNEQFFGPGTRLTVL.

The V call is TRBV10-1, the J call TRBJ2-7; D might be TRBD2 (5 bases). CDR3 length: 12 residues. Per the germline V gene, CDR1 is WNHNN and CDR2 is SYGVQD (reference sequence). Trimming pared 8 bases from V and 1 base from J, leaving 9 bases between. The CDR3 protein is CASGRYSYEQYF. The CDR3 region has the DNA TGCGCCAGCGGGAGATATTCCTACGAGCAGTACTTC.

The chain links TRBV15 to TRBJ1-2; TRBD1 aligns across 9 bases. Looked up from germline, CDR1 is LNHNV and CDR2 is YYDKDF (reference sequence). The V segment lost 0 bases and the J segment 5 bases; nucleotides outside the gene matches: 19. The CDR3 has 20 residues. The CDR3 region has the DNA TGTGCCACCAGCAGAGATCTCTCGGGACAGGGTATTGGTAAAGAGTATGGCTACACCTTC. It is translated as CATSRDLSGQGIGKEYGYTF.

The genes are TRBV5-1 and TRBJ2-1; D may be TRBD1 (6 bases). Germline V CDR1 and CDR2: SGHRS, YFSETQ. V lost 4 bases and J 8 bases, leaving 10 bases between the germline ends. The CDR3 is 12 residues long. In nucleotides, the CDR3 is TGCGCCAGCAGCATCAGGGGTGATGAGCAGTTCTTC. As protein: CASSIRGDEQFF.